This T cell receptor (beta chain) was sequenced for a study of cytotoxic CD8 clonotypes in ibrutinib-treated CLL. Study conclusions and caveats: There were differences in sampling times between sustained-remission and progressing patients.

The V and J ends lost 2 bases and 2 bases respectively, with 15 bases between them. Germline V CDR1 and CDR2: MDHEN, SYDVKM. This CDR3 region has 16 residues. The repertoire was sequenced with immunoSEQ multiplex PCR; TCRdb's copy has only in-frame clones and lacks some. Among 250,000 to 350,000 clones listed, less than 85% were seen once. A remark on this clone: What it binds is not known.

V and J are TRBV28 and TRBJ2-5; D is unresolved. This sequence was found in a human donor with chronic lymphocytic leukemia. The source was PBMCs, collected at disease progression, from a patient treated with ibrutinib. The CDR3 protein is CASSLSSPPVQETQYF. CDR3 DNA sequence: TGTGCCAGCAGTTTAAGTTCGCCGCCGGTACAAGAGACCCAGTACTTC.